A selection of T cell receptor beta chains follows, all from one sample in a study of cytomegalovirus exposure and HLA in healthy donors. The method was immunoSEQ multiplex PCR; TCRdb's version includes in-frame clones alone and lacks a portion of them. The sample consists of about 82,000 clones, approximately 93% of them appearing once. The sequencing sample was made of PBMCs. The receptors were sampled from a man between 18 and 29 years old in good health and CMV-seronegative. The CDR3 runs from the conserved cysteine through the conserved F or W. D genes are given only for firm matches. Expanded clones are given a class, and other clones once, few, many or no size at all.

clone_size: .
j_call: TRBJ1-2
v_call: TRBV15
d_call: .
cdr3_aa: CATSRDLTRTESYGYTF
cdr3_nt: TGTGCCACCAGCAGAGATCTTACCCGGACAGAGAGCTATGGCTACACCTTC

clone_size: .
j_call: TRBJ2-5
v_call: TRBV2
d_call: TRBD2
cdr3_aa: CASGDYGGTQYF
cdr3_nt: TGTGCCTCGGGGGACTATGGGGGGACCCAGTACTTC

clone_size: .
j_call: TRBJ2-3
v_call: TRBV4-2
d_call: .
cdr3_aa: CASSQGAGTDTQYF
cdr3_nt: TGTGCCAGCAGCCAAGGCGCGGGGACAGATACGCAGTATTTT

clone_size: .
j_call: TRBJ2-2
v_call: TRBV7-9
d_call: .
cdr3_aa: CASSVYHRGKGELFF
cdr3_nt: TGTGCCAGCAGCGTTTACCACCGCGGAAAGGGGGAGCTGTTTTTT

clone_size: .
j_call: TRBJ2-4
v_call: TRBV7-2
d_call: .
cdr3_aa: CASSFPPGNIQYF
cdr3_nt: TGTGCCAGCAGCTTTCCCCCGGGAAACATTCAGTACTTC

clone_size: .
j_call: TRBJ1-1
v_call: TRBV5-1
d_call: TRBD1
cdr3_aa: CASSSAPGTGMNTEAFF
cdr3_nt: TGCGCCAGCAGCTCAGCGCCCGGGACAGGGATGAACACTGAAGCTTTCTTT

clone_size: .
j_call: TRBJ2-2
v_call: TRBV29-1
d_call: TRBD2
cdr3_aa: CSPPIPTSLDTGELFF
cdr3_nt: TGCAGCCCCCCCATCCCGACTAGCCTAGACACCGGGGAGCTGTTTTTT

clone_size: few
j_call: TRBJ2-7
v_call: TRBV27
d_call: TRBD1
cdr3_aa: CASLGQGAYEQYF
cdr3_nt: TGTGCCAGCTTAGGACAGGGGGCGTACGAGCAGTACTTC

clone_size: .
j_call: TRBJ2-7
v_call: TRBV4-1
d_call: TRBD2
cdr3_aa: CASSQPPGLNPEQYF
cdr3_nt: TGCGCCAGCAGCCAGCCCCCGGGACTAAACCCCGAGCAGTACTTC

clone_size: .
j_call: TRBJ1-2
v_call: TRBV19
d_call: .
cdr3_aa: CASSIAPGANYGYTF
cdr3_nt: TGTGCCAGTAGTATAGCTCCAGGGGCTAACTATGGCTACACCTTC

clone_size: .
j_call: TRBJ1-4
v_call: TRBV6-5
d_call: .
cdr3_aa: CASLDSSQKLFF
cdr3_nt: TGTGCCAGCCTCGACAGCTCCCAAAAACTGTTTTTT

clone_size: few
j_call: TRBJ2-3
v_call: TRBV30
d_call: .
cdr3_aa: CAWSAADTQYF
cdr3_nt: TGTGCCTGGAGTGCGGCAGATACGCAGTATTTT

clone_size: .
j_call: TRBJ2-3
v_call: TRBV5-4
d_call: TRBD2
cdr3_aa: CASRLAEISTDTQYF
cdr3_nt: TGTGCCAGCAGACTAGCGGAAATTAGCACAGATACGCAGTATTTT

clone_size: .
j_call: TRBJ2-7
v_call: TRBV4-1
d_call: .
cdr3_aa: CASRPLGGSSYEQYF
cdr3_nt: TGCGCCAGCAGGCCGCTTGGGGGGAGCTCCTACGAGCAGTACTTC

clone_size: .
j_call: TRBJ2-3
v_call: TRBV4-2
d_call: .
cdr3_aa: CASSQLRGQGDTQYF
cdr3_nt: TGTGCCAGCAGCCAATTGCGGGGCCAAGGAGATACGCAGTATTTT

clone_size: .
j_call: TRBJ1-1
v_call: TRBV29-1
d_call: .
cdr3_aa: CSVDPGWDTEAFF
cdr3_nt: TGCAGCGTTGACCCAGGTTGGGACACTGAAGCTTTCTTT

clone_size: .
j_call: TRBJ1-2
v_call: TRBV9
d_call: .
cdr3_aa: CASSVDFRVGYGYTF
cdr3_nt: TGTGCCAGCAGCGTAGATTTCCGGGTTGGCTATGGCTACACCTTC

clone_size: few
j_call: TRBJ2-2
v_call: TRBV7-6
d_call: .
cdr3_aa: CASRQFTGELFF
cdr3_nt: TGTGCCAGCAGGCAGTTCACCGGGGAGCTGTTTTTT

clone_size: .
j_call: TRBJ2-1
v_call: TRBV11-3
d_call: TRBD2
cdr3_aa: CASSLGRLAGGNEQFF
cdr3_nt: TGTGCCAGCAGCTTAGGTCGACTAGCGGGAGGAAATGAGCAGTTCTTC

clone_size: .
j_call: TRBJ2-7
v_call: TRBV7-2
d_call: .
cdr3_aa: CASSLNALGSYEQYF
cdr3_nt: TGTGCCAGCAGCTTAAACGCCCTAGGTTCCTACGAGCAGTACTTC

clone_size: .
j_call: TRBJ2-1
v_call: TRBV10-3
d_call: TRBD2
cdr3_aa: CAISQREDGGNEQFF
cdr3_nt: TGTGCCATCAGCCAGCGGGAGGACGGGGGGAATGAGCAGTTCTTC

clone_size: .
j_call: TRBJ2-6
v_call: TRBV6-4
d_call: .
cdr3_aa: CASSDQYSGANVLTF
cdr3_nt: TGTGCCAGCAGTGACCAGTACTCTGGGGCCAACGTCCTGACTTTC

clone_size: .
j_call: TRBJ2-1
v_call: TRBV25-1
d_call: TRBD2
cdr3_aa: CATGTSGGFVYNEQFF
cdr3_nt: TGTGCCACCGGGACTAGCGGGGGGTTCGTCTACAATGAGCAGTTCTTC

clone_size: .
j_call: TRBJ2-1
v_call: TRBV11-2
d_call: TRBD2
cdr3_aa: CASRSSGSYNEQFF
cdr3_nt: TGTGCCAGCAGATCTAGCGGGAGTTACAATGAGCAGTTCTTC

clone_size: .
j_call: TRBJ1-3
v_call: TRBV7-2
d_call: .
cdr3_aa: CASSPTGNTIYF
cdr3_nt: TGTGCCAGCAGCCCCACTGGAAACACCATATATTTT

clone_size: .
j_call: TRBJ2-1
v_call: TRBV7-2
d_call: TRBD2
cdr3_aa: CASSLFGLAALYNEQFF
cdr3_nt: TGTGCCAGCAGCTTATTCGGACTAGCGGCGCTCTACAATGAGCAGTTCTTC

clone_size: few
j_call: TRBJ1-2
v_call: TRBV30
d_call: .
cdr3_aa: CAWSSTGYYGYTF
cdr3_nt: TGTGCCTGGAGTAGCACAGGGTACTATGGCTACACCTTC

clone_size: .
j_call: TRBJ1-1
v_call: TRBV28
d_call: TRBD1
cdr3_aa: CASSSTGLNTEAFF
cdr3_nt: TGTGCCAGCAGTTCGACAGGGCTGAACACTGAAGCTTTCTTT

clone_size: .
j_call: TRBJ1-3
v_call: TRBV6-5
d_call: .
cdr3_aa: CASRPRAPGNTIYF
cdr3_nt: TGTGCCAGCAGACCCAGGGCTCCTGGAAACACCATATATTTT

clone_size: once
j_call: TRBJ1-2
v_call: TRBV2
d_call: .
cdr3_aa: CASSELRVGDYGYTF
cdr3_nt: TGTGCCAGCAGTGAATTGAGGGTAGGAGACTATGGCTACACCTTC

clone_size: .
j_call: TRBJ1-1
v_call: TRBV29-1
d_call: .
cdr3_aa: CSVEMGVWRDTEAFF
cdr3_nt: TGCAGCGTTGAAATGGGGGTGTGGAGGGACACTGAAGCTTTCTTT

clone_size: .
j_call: TRBJ1-4
v_call: TRBV27
d_call: .
cdr3_aa: CASSLAGTNEKLFF
cdr3_nt: TGTGCCAGCAGTTTAGCCGGGACTAATGAAAAACTGTTTTTT

clone_size: .
j_call: TRBJ1-6
v_call: TRBV6-4
d_call: .
cdr3_aa: CASRNRDSPLHF
cdr3_nt: TGTGCCAGCAGGAACAGGGATTCACCCCTCCACTTT

clone_size: .
j_call: TRBJ2-2
v_call: TRBV2
d_call: TRBD2
cdr3_aa: CASLAGGAPGELFF
cdr3_nt: TGTGCCTCCCTGGCGGGGGGGGCCCCCGGGGAGCTGTTTTTT

clone_size: .
j_call: TRBJ1-5
v_call: TRBV10-3
d_call: .
cdr3_aa: CAISEGTANSNQPQHF
cdr3_nt: TGTGCCATCAGTGAAGGAACAGCTAATAGCAATCAGCCCCAGCATTTT

clone_size: once
j_call: TRBJ1-1
v_call: TRBV5-4
d_call: .
cdr3_aa: CASSLYRGGAFYTEAFF
cdr3_nt: TGTGCCAGCAGCCTCTACCGGGGGGGGGCGTTTTACACTGAAGCTTTCTTT

clone_size: .
j_call: TRBJ1-6
v_call: TRBV10-3
d_call: TRBD1
cdr3_aa: CAISPGTGFLSPLHF
cdr3_nt: TGTGCCATCAGCCCCGGGACAGGGTTTCTTTCACCCCTCCACTTT

clone_size: .
j_call: TRBJ1-5
v_call: TRBV19
d_call: TRBD1
cdr3_aa: CASSSRTGAYQPQHF
cdr3_nt: TGTGCCAGTAGTTCCCGGACAGGAGCATATCAGCCCCAGCATTTT